The 32 T cell receptor beta chains below all came from one sample that was sequenced in a study of blood T cell repertoires in COVID-19. Sequencing was performed with immunoSEQ multiplex PCR; in TCRdb, only in-frame clones are kept and a portion is missing. The table has roughly 34,000 clones, 75% seen once. The sample was peripheral blood. The receptors were sampled from a man at least 80 years old with active or convalescent COVID-19.

This chain uses TRBV5-1 with TRBJ2-7; TRBD1 is a possible D gene (6 bases). Germline V gene data show CDR1 as SGHRS and CDR2 as YFSETQ. V lost 0 bases to trimming and J lost 0 bases, with 13 bases between them. CDR3 length: 16 amino acids. The CDR3 spells CASSLEVTGFSYEQYF. DNA for the CDR3: TGCGCCAGCAGCTTGGAGGTGACAGGCTTCTCCTACGAGCAGTACTTC.

This sequence joins TRBV5-1 and TRBJ1-4, with D uncertain. Trimming took 1 base from V and 4 from J, leaving 8 bases between them. Germline CDR1 and CDR2: SGHRS and YFSETQ. The CDR3 length is 14 residues. For the CDR3, the DNA is TGCGCCAGCAGCTTGATGAGCGATAATGAAAAACTGTTTTTT. It is translated as CASSLMSDNEKLFF.

This chain uses TRBV12-3 or TRBV12-4 with TRBJ1-1; D uncertain. The V gene lost 2 bases and the J gene lost 0 bases, with 4 bases spanning the gap. The CDR3 is made up of 13 amino acids. CDR3 DNA sequence: TGTGCCAGCAGTTTACAGATGAACACTGAAGCTTTCTTT. The encoded protein is CASSLQMNTEAFF.

The rearrangement uses TRBV10-2 and TRBJ2-1; 11 nucleotides agree with TRBD2. V lost 7 bases to trimming and J lost 5 bases; unmatched junction nucleotides: 13. CDR3 size: 17 residues. Germline V gene lookup returns CDR1 WSHSY and CDR2 SAAADI. CDR3 DNA sequence: TGCGCCAGCAAAGATATCGGACTAGCGGGCGGGAACAATGAGCAGTTCTTC. As protein: CASKDIGLAGGNNEQFF.

The rearrangement links TRBV3-1 (or the pseudogene TRBV3-2) to TRBJ1-3; 7 bases agree with TRBD1. Germline CDR1 is LGHDT and CDR2 is YNNKEL (reference sequence). The CDR3 is 17 amino acids. V lost 1 base to trimming and J lost 4 bases; unmatched junction nucleotides: 10. The CDR3 nucleotides are TGTGCCAGCAGCCAAGGACAGGGCATACCATCCGGAAACACCATATATTTT. This codes for CASSQGQGIPSGNTIYF.

In regard to this clone: At one end the junction does not follow the germline gene, possibly because of a read error. This sequence joins TRBV28 and TRBJ2-1; 13 nucleotides align to TRBD2. From germline, CDR1 is MDHEN and CDR2 SYDVKM. This CDR3 region has 14 residues. CDR3 region: CASTTGTSGIRTLF. CDR3 in DNA: TGTGCCAGCACTACCGGGACTAGCGGGATCCGAACGCTCTTC.

This rearrangement joins TRBV10-2 to TRBJ2-2, with D possibly TRBD2 on 5 matching bases. Germline CDR1 WSHSY, CDR2 SAAADI. Trimming removed 7 bases from V and 4 bases from J, with 16 bases in between. This CDR3 is 15 amino acids long. DNA for the CDR3: TGCGCCAGCACCCGGGAAAGTCGGACCACCGGGGAGCTGTTTTTT. The encoded protein is CASTRESRTTGELFF.

This clone was picked up one time. The chain has TRBV19 and TRBJ2-1; D is uncertain. Per germline, CDR1 LNHDA and CDR2 SQIVND (reference sequence). The CDR3 contains 15 residues. The V end was cut by 5 bases, the J end by 6 bases, with 17 bases between. For the CDR3, the DNA is TGTGCCAGTAGTGAATCATCCAACGGTGGCAATGAGCAGTTCTTC. It specifies CASSESSNGGNEQFF.

This clone turned up a few times. The chain carries TRBV25-1 and TRBJ2-2; 8 positions agree with TRBD1. The V and J ends lost 5 bases and 5 bases, in that order; junction bases with no gene match: 7. The CDR3 is 15 amino acids. Germline-derived CDR1 and CDR2 are MGHDK and SYGVNS. The CDR3 loop is CASSPTGGPTGELFF. CDR3 coding DNA: TGTGCCAGCAGTCCAACAGGGGGACCGACCGGGGAGCTGTTTTTT.

The chain joins TRBV7-9 to TRBJ2-7, with D possibly TRBD2 on 5 matching bases. Germline values: CDR1 SEHNR, CDR2 FQNEAQ (reference sequence). This CDR3 is built from 15 residues. Trimming pared 1 base from V and 0 bases from J, leaving 10 bases between. The CDR3: CASSLEERFSYEQYF. The CDR3, as DNA: TGTGCCAGCAGCTTAGAAGAGCGGTTCTCCTACGAGCAGTACTTC.

The DNA of the CDR3 is TGTGCCAGCAGCTTAGATAAGCGGGAGATCTACGAGCAGTACTTC. This encodes CASSLDKREIYEQYF. V and J are TRBV7-2 and TRBJ2-7; 8 bases are a match to TRBD2. Germline lookup yields CDR1 SGHTA and CDR2 FQGNSA. The CDR3 extends over 15 amino acids. The V segment lost 1 base and the J segment 3 bases; nucleotides outside the gene matches: 5.

This chain uses TRBV27 with TRBJ2-3; D is ambiguous. Looked up from germline, CDR1 is MNHEY and CDR2 is SMNVEV (reference sequence). The germline V and J ends were trimmed by 3 bases and 2 bases, with 9 bases remaining between them. CDR3 length: 14 residues. CDR3 sequence reads: CASSLEFSTDTQYF. CDR3 nucleotide sequence: TGTGCCAGCAGTTTGGAGTTTTCCACAGATACGCAGTATTTT.

V is TRBV6-1 and J is TRBJ1-1; D not resolved. The CDR3 spans 12 residues. V dropped 7 bases and J dropped 7 bases, with 13 bases sitting between them. Per germline, CDR1 MNHNS and CDR2 SASEGT. CDR3 protein: CASTSIRDEAFF. Here the CDR3 DNA reads TGTGCCAGCACCTCGATCCGGGATGAAGCTTTCTTT.

The rearrangement joins TRBV30 to TRBJ1-6; 8 bases match TRBD1. This CDR3 has 14 residues. CDR1 is GTSNPN, CDR2 SVGIG, per germline (reference sequence). Trimming removed 2 bases from V and 9 bases from J; junction bases left unmatched: 6. The CDR3 here is CAWSIGQGASPLHF. The CDR3 DNA follows: TGTGCCTGGAGTATAGGACAGGGAGCTTCACCCCTCCACTTT. Full variable domain (outside the CDR3, taken from reference TRBV30 and TRBJ1-6): SQTIHQWPATLVQPVGSPLSLECTVEGTSNPNLYWYRQAAGRGLQLLFYSVGIGQISSEVPQNLSASRPQDRQFILSSKKLLLSDSGFYLCAWSIGQGASPLHFGNGTRLTVT.

In this sample, this clone is medium-sized (0.01 to 0.1%). The chain carries TRBV11-2 and TRBJ2-7; a weak D match, TRBD2 (7 bases). V was pared by 5 bases and J by 3 bases, with 14 bases between. This CDR3 is 14 amino acids long. The germline gives CDR1 SGHAT, CDR2 FQNNGV. The CDR3 bases are TGTGCCAGCAGCCGGGGGGCCTCACTCTACGAGCAGTACTTC. Protein sequence: CASSRGASLYEQYF.

V gene TRBV5-6 combines with J gene TRBJ1-4; 9 bases agree with TRBD1. The CDR3 sequence is 14 residues long. The J segment lost 4 bases and the V segment lost 6 bases, leaving 4 bases of the junction unmatched. Germline V gene lookup returns CDR1 SGHDT and CDR2 YYEEEE. CDR3: CASNGQGNNEKLFF. CDR3 DNA: TGTGCCAGCAACGGACAGGGGAATAATGAAAAACTGTTTTTT. Complete variable domain (other parts from reference TRBV5-6 and TRBJ1-4): DAGVTQSPTHLIKTRGQQVTLRCSPKSGHDTVSWYQQALGQGPQFIFQYYEEEERQRGNFPDRFSGHQFPNYSSELNVNALLLGDSALYLCASNGQGNNEKLFFGSGTQLSVL.

J is TRBJ2-2 and V is TRBV30; 10 nucleotides match TRBD1. The CDR3 extends over 14 amino acids. CDR1 and CDR2 from the germline V gene are GTSNPN and SVGIG (reference sequence). With V trimmed by 4 bases and J by 7 bases, 6 bases remained unmatched. CDR3 in amino acids: CAWKRQGAIGELFF. CDR3 DNA: TGTGCCTGGAAGAGACAGGGGGCGATCGGGGAGCTGTTTTTT.

This clone occurred once. The rearrangement uses TRBV7-9 and TRBJ1-4; 9 nucleotides line up with TRBD1. This CDR3 comprises 15 residues. J gave up 8 bases and V 3 bases, and 7 bases lay outside the gene matches. The germline CDR1 and CDR2 sequences are SEHNR and FQNEAQ (reference sequence). The CDR3 protein is CASSFAQGADEKLFF. The CDR3 DNA reads TGTGCCAGCAGCTTCGCACAGGGGGCAGACGAAAAACTGTTTTTT.

This clone occurred once. The V gene is TRBV6-1, the J gene TRBJ1-5; D unclear. Germline CDR1 reads MNHNS; CDR2 reads SASEGT. Deletions cut 1 base from V and 0 bases from J, with 13 bases between. The CDR3 consists of 17 residues. CDR3 DNA sequence: TGTGCCAGCAGTGAAGGGCGGAATCTTTATAGCAATCAGCCCCAGCATTTT. Protein sequence: CASSEGRNLYSNQPQHF.

The chain couples TRBV28 to TRBJ2-1; 12 nucleotides align to TRBD2. The CDR3 runs to 16 residues. The V segment lost 4 bases and the J segment 8 bases; nucleotides outside the gene matches: 9. From germline, CDR1 is MDHEN and CDR2 SYDVKM. CDR3 loop: CASSSQTSGSFDEQFF. For the CDR3, the DNA is TGTGCCAGCAGTTCCCAGACTAGCGGGAGTTTCGATGAGCAGTTCTTC.

The DNA of the CDR3 is TGTGCCAGCAGCTTAGTTCTCGGGGGTCGGACTGAAGCTTTCTTT. It translates to CASSLVLGGRTEAFF. J is TRBJ1-1 and V is TRBV11-3; weak D call: TRBD1 (5 bases). CDR1 and CDR2 (germline): SGHNT, YENEEA. The CDR3 is 15 residues long. Trimming took off 1 base at V and 5 bases at J, with 14 bases between the two ends.

The chain is built from TRBV19 and TRBJ1-3; D not resolved. The CDR3 consists of 13 residues. Looked up from germline, CDR1 is LNHDA and CDR2 is SQIVND (reference sequence). V dropped 2 bases and J dropped 4 bases, with 6 bases sitting between them. The CDR3 DNA sequence: TGTGCCAGTAGTATATTTCCGGGAAACACCATATATTTT. It translates to CASSIFPGNTIYF.

The V gene is TRBV7-9, the J gene TRBJ1-1; D is ambiguous. V was cut by 8 bases and J by 5 bases, with 18 bases left in between. The CDR3 extends over 14 amino acids. Germline V CDR1 and CDR2: SEHNR, FQNEAQ (reference sequence). The CDR3 loop is CASSANTEGTEAFF. CDR3 nucleotides: TGTGCCAGCTCAGCGAATACAGAGGGAACTGAAGCTTTCTTT.

The chain links TRBV6-4 to TRBJ2-2, with TRBD2 matching 13 bases. V lost 3 bases, J lost 5 bases, and 9 bases stayed unmatched. Germline loops: CDR1 MRHNA, CDR2 SNTAGT. The CDR3 is made up of 18 amino acids. CDR3 protein: CASSEYGLAGVGTGELFF. In nucleotides, the CDR3 is TGTGCCAGCAGTGAATACGGACTAGCGGGAGTTGGAACCGGGGAGCTGTTTTTT.

The V call is TRBV5-1, the J call TRBJ2-7; 11 bases agree with TRBD1. Trimming removed 3 bases from V and 2 bases from J; junction bases left unmatched: 1. CDR3 length: 14 amino acids. Germline CDR1 is SGHRS and CDR2 is YFSETQ. The CDR3 nucleotides are TGCGCCAGCAGCTCGGGACAGGGGGCCTACGAGCAGTACTTC. Translation gives CASSSGQGAYEQYF. The variable domain in full, with the rest retrieved from reference TRBV5-1 and TRBJ2-7, is KAGVTQTPRYLIKTRGQQVTLSCSPISGHRSVSWYQQTPGQGLQFLFEYFSETQRNKGNFPGRFSGRQFSNSRSEMNVSTLELGDSALYLCASSSGQGAYEQYFGPGTRLTVT.

This rearrangement joins TRBV11-2 to TRBJ2-7; 8 bases fit TRBD1. Germline values: CDR1 SGHAT, CDR2 FQNNGV. This CDR3 has 14 residues. Germline trimming cut 4 bases from V and 2 bases from J; bases unmatched to any gene: 4. The CDR3 spells CASSWDRNTYEQYF. In nucleotides, the CDR3 is TGTGCCAGCAGCTGGGACAGGAATACCTACGAGCAGTACTTC.

The rearrangement uses TRBV23-1 and TRBJ2-4, with D possibly TRBD1 on 6 matching bases. TRBV23-1 is filed as an ORF, its function uncertain. The CDR3 sequence is 14 residues long. Trimming left V 2 bases short and J 9 bases short, with 14 bases between. CDR3: CASSQRQGKGIQYF. The CDR3 nucleotides are TGCGCCAGCAGTCAACGCCAGGGGAAGGGCATTCAGTACTTC.

V usage is TRBV12-3 or TRBV12-4 and J usage is TRBJ2-7, with 7 bases identical to TRBD1. This CDR3 region has 13 residues. The ends lost 6 bases at V and 5 bases at J; junction bases unmatched: 7. Written as DNA, the CDR3 is TGTGCCAGCAGCAGAGGACAGGCTGACGAGCAGTACTTC. Its protein product is CASSRGQADEQYF.

The chain employs TRBV2 and TRBJ2-7, with D maybe TRBD1 (6 bases). The V end lost 7 bases, the J end lost 3 bases, and 13 bases lay between the germline ends. CDR3 length equals 13 residues. CDR1 SNHLY and CDR2 FYNNEI come from the germline V gene. In DNA, the CDR3 is TGTGCCAGCATTGGGGGCGCATACTACGAGCAGTACTTC. It specifies CASIGGAYYEQYF.

This chain links TRBV27 with TRBJ2-1, with 12 bases fitting TRBD2. The CDR3 has 16 residues. Trimming removed 5 bases from V and 3 bases from J; junction bases left unmatched: 5. Germline V gene lookup returns CDR1 MNHEY and CDR2 SMNVEV (reference sequence). CDR3 bases: TGTGCCAGCAGTCGTCTAGCGGGAGGGAACTACAATGAGCAGTTCTTC. Protein product: CASSRLAGGNYNEQFF.

The J gene is TRBJ1-4, the V gene TRBV28; 7 bases fit TRBD1. The germline CDR1 and CDR2 sequences are MDHEN and SYDVKM. The junction had 8 bases not matched to a gene; V was cut back by 5 bases and J by 8 bases. The CDR3 is 14 amino acids. CDR3: CASSRGQEREKLFF. The CDR3 DNA reads TGTGCCAGCAGTCGCGGACAGGAGAGGGAAAAACTGTTTTTT.

The rearrangement joins TRBV3-1 (or the pseudogene TRBV3-2) to TRBJ2-5; 7 positions match TRBD1. V gave up 6 bases and J gave up 5 bases; unmatched junction bases: 9. The CDR3 length is 14 residues. Germline CDR1 reads LGHDT; CDR2 reads YNNKEL (reference sequence). The CDR3 DNA reads as TGTGCCAGCAGGATTACAGGGGCTGGGGAGACCCAGTACTTC. Translating it yields CASRITGAGETQYF.